This entry lists 25 T cell receptor beta chains sequenced from one sample in a study of blood T cell repertoires in COVID-19. Assay used: immunoSEQ multiplex PCR; TCRdb lists only in-frame clones, some missing. The data contain roughly 140,000 clones, approximately 86% of them singletons. The sample comprised peripheral blood. The receptors originated from a man aged 70-80 years with acute or convalescent COVID-19.

This clone has a single count. This chain connects TRBV5-6 to TRBJ2-7, with TRBD1 identical over 8 bases. With 3 bases clipped from V and 2 bases from J, the junction kept 7 bases outside the gene matches. Germline loops: CDR1 SGHDT, CDR2 YYEEEE. CDR3 size: 15 residues. The CDR3 DNA is TGTGCCAGCAGCTCCCGGACAGGGACCACCTACGAGCAGTACTTC. Its translation is CASSSRTGTTYEQYF.

This chain joins TRBV29-1 and TRBJ2-3; D remains ambiguous. Germline V gene data show CDR1 as SQVTM and CDR2 as ANQGSEA. With 3 bases removed from V and 1 base from J, the gap between germline ends came to 8 bases. This CDR3 has 13 residues. The DNA of the CDR3 is TGCAGCGTTGAGGCAGGCCGCACAGATACGCAGTATTTT. Encoded protein: CSVEAGRTDTQYF.

The V and J genes are TRBV4-1 and TRBJ2-1; TRBD2 matches at 14 bases. The germline gives CDR1 MGHRA, CDR2 YSYEKL. V shed 2 bases and J 5 bases; nucleotides not matched to a gene: 2. CDR3 length equals 16 residues. The CDR3 nucleotides read TGCGCCAGCAGCCAACCGGGACTAGCGGGAGACAATGAGCAGTTCTTC. This sequence encodes CASSQPGLAGDNEQFF.

V gene TRBV4-1 combines with J gene TRBJ2-1; 7 positions match TRBD2. This CDR3 is 16 amino acids long. Per germline, CDR1 MGHRA and CDR2 YSYEKL. V was pared by 2 bases and J by 5 bases, with 9 bases of the junction left unmatched. The CDR3, as DNA: TGCGCCAGCAGCCAATCTAGCGGAATCATTAACAATGAGCAGTTCTTC. Translated, it gives CASSQSSGIINNEQFF.

Only a few counts were recorded for this clone. CDR3 in amino acids: CAWSKEGNQPQHF. In DNA, the CDR3 is TGTGCCTGGAGTAAGGAGGGCAATCAGCCCCAGCATTTT. The V gene is TRBV30, the J gene TRBJ1-5; D gene uncertain. The V gene's germline CDR1 is GTSNPN and CDR2 SVGIG (reference sequence). V was clipped by 2 bases and J by 2 bases, with 7 bases between them. The CDR3 extends over 13 amino acids.

J is TRBJ2-5 and V is TRBV9; 7 nucleotides line up with TRBD2. From germline, CDR1 is SGDLS and CDR2 YYNGEE. The CDR3 covers 16 residues. With V trimmed by 0 bases and J by 5 bases, 10 bases remained unmatched. CDR3 loop: CASSVAPTLGRETQYF. The CDR3 DNA reads TGTGCCAGCAGCGTAGCTCCAACCCTCGGGAGGGAGACCCAGTACTTC.

In this sample, this clone turned up once. The genes are TRBV19 and TRBJ1-1; D is undetermined. This CDR3 is 14 amino acids long. Per germline, CDR1 LNHDA and CDR2 SQIVND (reference sequence). Trimming removed 9 bases at V and 8 bases at J, with 22 bases between. As DNA, the CDR3 is TGTGCCAGCCTCCTCAGGACTGACATTCCCGAAGCTTTCTTT. Encoded protein: CASLLRTDIPEAFF.

The chain has TRBV27 and TRBJ2-1; a possible D gene is TRBD1 (6 bases). CDR3 length: 16 residues. The V and J ends lost 3 bases and 5 bases respectively, with 17 bases between them. Germline-derived CDR1 and CDR2 are MNHEY and SMNVEV (reference sequence). CDR3 amino acids: CASSLRGRPIDNEQFF. CDR3 sequence (DNA): TGTGCCAGCAGTTTGAGGGGGAGACCCATCGACAATGAGCAGTTCTTC.

The chain couples TRBV19 to TRBJ2-1, with 8 bases aligning to TRBD2. The CDR3 loop spans 16 amino acids. Germline CDR1 LNHDA, CDR2 SQIVND (reference sequence). Trimming removed 5 bases from V and 0 bases from J; junction bases left unmatched: 6. CDR3 bases: TGTGCCAGTAGTGCCGGGACTAGGAGCTCCTACAATGAGCAGTTCTTC. This gives the protein CASSAGTRSSYNEQFF.

The CDR3 protein is CASSLVVAAGGYNEQFF. CDR3 nucleotide sequence: TGTGCCAGCAGCTTAGTGGTGGCAGCGGGAGGCTACAATGAGCAGTTCTTC. The genes are TRBV7-2 and TRBJ2-1, with TRBD2 identical over 9 bases. CDR3 length equals 17 residues. The V and J ends lost 1 base and 3 bases, in that order; junction bases with no gene match: 7. Germline V gene data show CDR1 as SGHTA and CDR2 as FQGNSA.

This chain uses TRBV5-4 with TRBJ2-5, with TRBD2 matching 7 bases. The germline V gene has CDR1 SGHNT and CDR2 YYREEE (reference sequence). The CDR3 is made up of 15 amino acids. The ends lost 4 bases at V and 3 bases at J; junction bases unmatched: 9. DNA of the CDR3: TGTGCCAGCAGCCCCCCGGGGGGTAGGAAAGAGACCCAGTACTTC. Protein product: CASSPPGGRKETQYF.

This sequence joins TRBV6-1 and TRBJ1-2; 8 nucleotides agree with TRBD1. The germline V gene encodes CDR1 MNHNS and CDR2 SASEGT. With 0 bases clipped from V and 6 bases from J, the junction kept 3 bases outside the gene matches. The length of the CDR3 is 14 residues. The DNA for the CDR3 is TGTGCCAGCAGTGAAGCGGCAGGGGGCGATGGCTACACCTTC. Protein: CASSEAAGGDGYTF.

CDR3 region: CASSTDSNSYNEQFF. The CDR3 coding sequence is TGTGCCAGTAGTACCGACTCGAACTCCTACAATGAGCAGTTCTTC. J is TRBJ2-1 and V is TRBV19; D uncertain. CDR1 and CDR2 from the germline V gene are LNHDA and SQIVND (reference sequence). Trimming stripped 4 bases from V and 0 bases from J, with 10 bases between. This CDR3 region has 15 residues.

V gene TRBV5-4 combines with J gene TRBJ2-3, with 15 bases fitting TRBD2. The CDR3 runs 18 residues. Germline assignment: CDR1 SGHNT and CDR2 YYREEE (reference sequence). Trimming removed 4 bases from V and 3 bases from J; junction bases left unmatched: 9. In nucleotides, the CDR3 is TGTGCCAGCAGCGACCGGACTAGCGGGAGGGCCTATACAGATACGCAGTATTTT. Protein sequence: CASSDRTSGRAYTDTQYF. The complete variable domain, with remaining parts taken from reference TRBV5-4 and TRBJ2-3, reads ETGVTQSPTHLIKTRGQQVTLRCSSQSGHNTVSWYQQALGQGPQFIFQYYREEENGRGNFPPRFSGLQFPNYSSELNVNALELDDSALYLCASSDRTSGRAYTDTQYFGPGTRLTVL.

The rearrangement joins TRBV5-4 to TRBJ1-3; the D is unclear. Germline V gene data show CDR1 as SGHNT and CDR2 as YYREEE (reference sequence). Between the trimmed V and J ends, which lost 0 bases and 2 bases, there was a span of 6 bases. The CDR3 is 14 amino acids. The CDR3 sequence: CASSLAPAGNTIYF. CDR3 bases: TGTGCCAGCAGCTTGGCGCCAGCTGGAAACACCATATATTTT. Full variable domain (missing parts from reference TRBV5-4 and TRBJ1-3): ETGVTQSPTHLIKTRGQQVTLRCSSQSGHNTVSWYQQALGQGPQFIFQYYREEENGRGNFPPRFSGLQFPNYSSELNVNALELDDSALYLCASSLAPAGNTIYFGEGSWLTVV.

The J gene is TRBJ2-7, the V gene TRBV19; D is perhaps TRBD2 (5 bases). This CDR3 contains 16 residues. Trimming cost V 5 bases and J 3 bases, with 20 bases left between them. CDR1 and CDR2 (germline): LNHDA, SQIVND (reference sequence). Here the CDR3 DNA reads TGTGCCAGTAGTTTTTCAGCGTCGGGGAACAGCTACGAGCAGTACTTC. Translated, it gives CASSFSASGNSYEQYF.

The V and J genes are TRBV6-6 and TRBJ2-7; D is possibly TRBD1 (5 bases). The CDR3 runs 14 residues. In germline, CDR1 is MNHNY, CDR2 SVGAGI (reference sequence). The V end was cut by 2 bases, the J end by 3 bases, with 11 bases between. CDR3 sequence reads: CASSYGQGFYEQYF. The CDR3 DNA is TGTGCCAGCAGTTACGGGCAGGGCTTCTACGAGCAGTACTTC.

This clone was counted a single time. The rearrangement uses TRBV29-1 and TRBJ2-4; D gene unclear. The ends were cut back, 1 base at V and 6 bases at J, with 10 bases in the middle. The germline V gene has CDR1 SQVTM and CDR2 ANQGSEA. This CDR3 comprises 13 residues. The CDR3 is CSVEGSPGNIQYF. CDR3 nucleotides: TGCAGCGTTGAAGGGTCCCCGGGAAACATTCAGTACTTC.

The chain combines TRBV5-3 with TRBJ2-2, with D perhaps TRBD1 (5 bases). TRBV5-3 is designated an ORF whose function remains uncertain. The CDR3 length is 14 residues. V lost 1 base and J 5 bases, leaving 9 bases between the germline ends. The CDR3 DNA follows: TGTGCCAGAAGCTTGAATAGGGGTACCGGGGAGCTGTTTTTT. This gives the protein CARSLNRGTGELFF.

CDR3 residues: CASSSSGAAGNSPLHF. In nucleotides, the CDR3 is TGTGCCAGCAGCTCAAGTGGGGCTGCAGGGAATTCACCCCTCCACTTT. The V call is TRBV27, the J call TRBJ1-6; a possible D gene is TRBD1 (5 bases). This CDR3 spans 16 amino acids. The V and J ends lost 6 bases and 7 bases respectively, with 19 bases between them. Germline V gives CDR1 MNHEY, CDR2 SMNVEV (reference sequence).

The J gene is TRBJ2-7, the V gene TRBV7-2; D is uncertain. Germline loops: CDR1 SGHTA, CDR2 FQGNSA. Trimming cost V 1 base and J 5 bases, with 15 bases left between them. This CDR3 is built from 15 residues. The CDR3 DNA reads as TGTGCCAGCAGCTTAGAATCCGCGGCGTTCGACGAGCAGTACTTC. Translating gives CASSLESAAFDEQYF.

The genes are TRBV15 and TRBJ2-7, with 8 bases aligning to TRBD2. Trimming removed 1 base from V and 4 bases from J; junction bases left unmatched: 9. Per germline, CDR1 LNHNV and CDR2 YYDKDF (reference sequence). The CDR3 totals 16 residues. CDR3 bases: TGTGCCACCAGCAGAGGGCGGGGGGCGCGAAGATACGAGCAGTACTTC. Amino acid sequence: CATSRGRGARRYEQYF.

The chain employs TRBV28 and TRBJ1-5, with TRBD1 as a possible D gene (5 bases). CDR3 size: 15 residues. Per germline, CDR1 MDHEN and CDR2 SYDVKM. Trimming took 4 bases from V and 3 from J, leaving 13 bases between them. CDR3 residues: CASSSPTGDNQPQHF. In nucleotides, the CDR3 is TGTGCCAGCAGTTCCCCCACAGGAGACAATCAGCCCCAGCATTTT.

The chain combines TRBV29-1 with TRBJ1-2; TRBD1 agrees at 8 bases. The CDR3 runs to 10 residues. Losses at the gene ends were 6 bases for V and 7 bases for J; bases not matched to a gene: 1. Germline V gene data show CDR1 as SQVTM and CDR2 as ANQGSEA. CDR3 sequence: CSVDRGGYTF. In nucleotides, the CDR3 is TGCAGCGTCGACAGGGGTGGCTACACCTTC.

This sequence joins TRBV10-3 and TRBJ1-1; D unresolved. Germline values: CDR1 ENHRY, CDR2 SYGVKD. Deletions cut 4 bases from V and 2 bases from J, with 8 bases between. The CDR3 contains 13 residues. The CDR3 DNA follows: TGTGCCATCAGTGTAGACTTTAACACTGAAGCTTTCTTT. Translation gives CAISVDFNTEAFF.